This T cell receptor (beta chain) was obtained from a study of T-cell reconstitution after alpha-beta-depleted transplantation in children. The V gene lost 7 bases and the J gene lost 2 bases, with 16 bases spanning the gap. This CDR3 has 14 amino acids. Germline CDR1 reads SQVTM; CDR2 reads ANQGSEA. A library of TCRbeta sequences, prepared with unique molecular identifiers, was generated. In TCRdb, the PCR reads were re-called with MiXCR into one record per CDR3 protein. The sample lists about 610,000 distinct CDR3 sequences; over 9.5% were seen once. This receptor was identified in a human donor who donated a stem cell graft to a child with acute myeloid leukemia. The input for sequencing was PBMCs from the stem cell graft donor, taken from the stem cell graft. The chain uses TRBV29-1 and TRBJ2-3; maybe TRBD2 (6 bases). CDR3 residues: CSATLATFTDTQYF. DNA of the CDR3: TGCAGCGCAACCCTAGCGACCTTCACAGATACGCAGTATTTT.